This TCR beta chain was sequenced for a study of blood T cell repertoires in COVID-19. Study information: From the United States, Italy and Spain came samples of acute and convalescent COVID-19.

Clones were sequenced by immunoSEQ multiplex PCR, and TCRdb holds only the in-frame ones, with some missing. The sample contains 150,000 to 200,000 clones, about 84% of which appear only once. The V gene lost 0 bases and the J gene lost 6 bases, with 11 bases spanning the gap. The CDR3 runs 14 residues. CDR1 and CDR2 from the germline V gene are SNHLY and FYNNEI. This sequence originates from a woman aged 25 to 39 with acute or convalescent COVID-19. Sequenced input: peripheral blood. This chain joins TRBV2 and TRBJ1-2; D remains unclear. CDR3 residues: CASSEARRNNGYTF. CDR3 DNA: TGTGCCAGCAGTGAAGCTAGGCGGAACAATGGCTACACCTTC.